These 31 T cell receptor beta chains were sequenced from one sample in a study of blood T cells in healthy people across ages. Then a second PCR, running roughly 6 to 12 cycles, was carried out with a sample-barcoded 5' primer and a J-beta primer mix. One entry per CDR3 protein, called by TCRdb with MiXCR from the 5' RACE reads. The sample contains about 2 million distinct CDR3 sequences, less than 50% of which appear only once. Sequencing used blood. Receptors were obtained from a woman in her thirties or forties in good health.

The sample holds a few counts of this clonotype. The chain uses TRBV6-1 and TRBJ2-5, with TRBD1 matching 9 bases. The CDR3 contains 14 residues. Trimming at V came to 2 bases and at J to 5 bases, leaving 3 bases not matched to a gene. CDR1 is MNHNS and CDR2 is SASEGT in the germline V gene. The CDR3 region has the DNA TGTGCCAGCAGTGAACGGACAGGGGTCGAGACCCAGTACTTC. Residues: CASSERTGVETQYF.

The chain couples TRBV4-1 to TRBJ2-3, with TRBD2 matching over 7 bases. The CDR3 is made up of 17 amino acids. Unmatched junction bases numbered 12, after V lost 1 base and J lost 5 bases. The germline CDR1 and CDR2 sequences are MGHRA and YSYEKL. CDR3 DNA: TGCGCCAGCAGCCAAGGAAAAGCCCTTCGGGGGGTAGATACGCAGTATTTT. This codes for CASSQGKALRGVDTQYF.

This clonotype has more than one count but fewer than ten. The chain links TRBV6-2 or TRBV6-3 to TRBJ1-2; D gene uncertain. Germline loops: CDR1 MNHEY, CDR2 SVGEGT. This CDR3 region has 13 residues. The germline V and J ends were trimmed by 2 bases and 5 bases, with 9 bases remaining between them. CDR3 DNA sequence: TGTGCCAGCAGTTACGAGGCAGATTATGGCTACACCTTC. Residues: CASSYEADYGYTF.

This chain uses TRBV12-3 or TRBV12-4 with TRBJ1-1; D is ambiguous. CDR3 size: 11 residues. The V gene lost 6 bases and the J gene lost 9 bases, with 11 bases spanning the gap. The CDR3 spells CASSLGRQAFF. The CDR3 nucleotides read TGTGCCAGCAGCCTAGGCCGCCAAGCTTTCTTT.

This chain uses TRBV7-2 with TRBJ2-1; weak D call: TRBD2 (6 bases). In germline, CDR1 is SGHTA, CDR2 FQGNSA. CDR3 length equals 14 residues. The V gene lost 1 base and the J gene lost 7 bases, with 11 bases spanning the gap. The CDR3 here is CASSLDVRGNEQFF. CDR3 DNA sequence: TGTGCCAGCAGCTTAGATGTTCGGGGGAATGAGCAGTTCTTC.

V and J are TRBV29-1 and TRBJ1-2; TRBD1 aligns across 11 bases. The junction had 9 bases not matched to a gene; V was cut back by 4 bases and J by 8 bases. The length of the CDR3 is 14 residues. The germline V gene encodes CDR1 SQVTM and CDR2 ANQGSEA. In DNA form, the CDR3 reads TGCAGCGTTGTCGGAGCGGGACAGGGGGGCGGCTACACCTTC. Amino acid sequence: CSVVGAGQGGGYTF.

This chain uses TRBV20-1 with TRBJ2-1; TRBD2 aligns across 10 bases. The J call may be mistaken, given a closer DNA end match to TRBJ2-7. The length of the CDR3 is 18 residues. CDR1 and CDR2 (germline): DFQATT, SNEGSKA (reference sequence). CDR3 in DNA: TGCAGTGCACCCAAGTCAAAAAAGCGGGGGGGTTCCTACAATGAGCAGTACTTC. This sequence encodes CSAPKSKKRGGSYNEQYF.

A few counts support this clonotype. DNA for the CDR3: TGTGCCAGCAGCAATCGGGAGCTGGGTTCTTACGAGCAGTACTTT. It specifies CASSNRELGSYEQYF. The genes are TRBV21-1 and TRBJ2-7; the D segment call TRBD2 is taken from the table without a DNA check. TRBV21-1 is a pseudogene. The CDR3 runs to 15 residues.

This clonotype was counted many times. V usage is TRBV29-1 and J usage is TRBJ2-1, with TRBD2 matching 8 bases. CDR1 SQVTM and CDR2 ANQGSEA come from the germline V gene. V was pared by 2 bases and J by 8 bases, with 11 bases of the junction left unmatched. The CDR3 spans 15 residues. The CDR3 spells CSVERVWRGVYEQFF. CDR3 coding DNA: TGCAGCGTTGAACGGGTCTGGCGGGGGGTCTATGAGCAGTTCTTC.

The chain couples TRBV29-1 to TRBJ2-1; 8 bases are shared with TRBD1. CDR1 is SQVTM, CDR2 ANQGSEA, per germline. Trimming took 4 bases from V and 9 from J; bases not matched to a gene: 14. The CDR3 length is 15 residues. The CDR3 here is CSVVRVTGAGGEQFF. The DNA for the CDR3 is TGCAGCGTTGTGCGTGTGACAGGGGCCGGCGGTGAGCAGTTCTTC.

The chain joins TRBV4-1 to TRBJ2-3, with D maybe TRBD2 (7 bases). The CDR3 loop spans 16 amino acids. V lost 0 bases and J lost 2, with 12 bases in between. Looked up from germline, CDR1 is MGHRA and CDR2 is YSYEKL. CDR3 residues: CASSQEGGGYTDTQYF. DNA of the CDR3: TGCGCCAGCAGCCAAGAAGGGGGGGGGTACACAGATACGCAGTATTTT.

In nucleotides, the CDR3 is TGTGCCAGCAGTTTACAGCTAAACTCCTACGAGCAGTACTTC. It codes for CASSLQLNSYEQYF. The chain employs TRBV28 and TRBJ2-7, with unresolved D. The CDR3 contains 14 residues. The V end lost 2 bases, the J end lost 0 bases, and 8 bases lay between the germline ends. Germline-derived CDR1 and CDR2 are MDHEN and SYDVKM.

The rearrangement uses TRBV7-2 and TRBJ2-5; 8 bases line up with TRBD2. The CDR3 has 17 residues. Trimming cost V 5 bases and J 4 bases; bases outside gene matches: 15. Germline V CDR1 and CDR2: SGHTA, FQGNSA. CDR3 region: CASSRPAGERVGETQYF. For the CDR3, the DNA is TGTGCCAGCAGCCGTCCAGCGGGGGAGCGCGTAGGAGAGACCCAGTACTTC.

This clonotype has more than one count but fewer than ten. This rearrangement joins TRBV29-1 to TRBJ1-2; D remains unclear. The CDR3 contains 15 residues. From germline, CDR1 is SQVTM and CDR2 ANQGSEA. With 3 bases removed from V and 1 base from J, the gap between germline ends came to 15 bases. The chain's CDR3 is CSVDNRQAINYGYTF. The CDR3, as DNA: TGCAGCGTTGATAACCGGCAGGCGATTAACTATGGCTACACCTTC.

Concerning this clonotype: The junction does not match germline at one end; this may be a read error. The chain recombines TRBV7-9 with TRBJ2-4, with 9 bases that match TRBD2. CDR1 and CDR2 from the germline V gene are SEHNR and FQNEAQ (reference sequence). The CDR3 is made up of 17 amino acids. The CDR3 DNA sequence: TGTGCCAGCAGCTCGAGAGGCGGGGGGGCCTTCAAAAACGTTCAGTACTTC. Translated, it gives CASSSRGGGAFKNVQYF.

This clonotype was seen a handful of times. The rearrangement joins TRBV5-5 to TRBJ1-2; 7 bases agree with TRBD1. V shed 0 bases and J 3 bases; nucleotides not matched to a gene: 8. The CDR3 covers 16 residues. Germline loops: CDR1 SGHKS, CDR2 YYEKEE (reference sequence). The CDR3 DNA follows: TGTGCCAGCAGCTTGGTCCGACAGGGTGGGGACTATGGCTACACCTTC. Protein: CASSLVRQGGDYGYTF.

V is TRBV15 and J is TRBJ2-1, with D tentatively TRBD2 (5 bases). CDR3 length: 15 residues. Per the germline V gene, CDR1 is LNHNV and CDR2 is YYDKDF (reference sequence). Trimming took 0 bases from V and 10 from J, leaving 16 bases between them. CDR3 sequence (DNA): TGTGCCACCAGCAGAGATCGGCTAGCCTCAGTGGAGCAGTTCTTC. Translating it yields CATSRDRLASVEQFF.

The CDR3 protein is CGTHDSPNTGELFF. In nucleotides, the CDR3 is TGTGGTACGCACGACTCGCCGAACACCGGGGAGCTGTTTTTT. This sequence joins TRBV28 and TRBJ2-2; no definite D call. The CDR3 has 14 amino acids. Germline V gives CDR1 MDHEN, CDR2 SYDVKM.

This clonotype was seen a few times. The chain employs TRBV29-1 and TRBJ2-5; D is unresolved. V lost 2 bases and J 2 bases, leaving 9 bases between the germline ends. The CDR3 loop spans 13 amino acids. Germline values: CDR1 SQVTM, CDR2 ANQGSEA. The CDR3 region is CSVENQAQETQYF. As DNA, the CDR3 is TGCAGCGTTGAAAACCAGGCTCAAGAGACCCAGTACTTC.

This clonotype was detected a few times. The V call is TRBV29-1, the J call TRBJ2-1; TRBD2 matches 9 bases. CDR3 length: 14 amino acids. V trimming: 4 bases; J trimming: 7 bases; junction bases outside the gene matches: 8. The germline gives CDR1 SQVTM, CDR2 ANQGSEA. The CDR3 sequence: CSVVRAGGRNEQFF. Written as DNA, the CDR3 is TGCAGCGTTGTGAGAGCGGGGGGACGTAATGAGCAGTTCTTC.

About this clonotype itself: The junction departs from the called germline gene at one end, perhaps through a read error. The chain recombines TRBV24-1 with TRBJ2-3; 8 positions match TRBD1. The CDR3 sequence is 17 residues long. Germline assignment: CDR1 KGHDR and CDR2 SFDVKD. The CDR3 coding sequence is TGTGCCACCGGTGACCCTAGGACAGGGCTAATGGGGGATACGCAGTATTTT. It specifies CATGDPRTGLMGDTQYF.

This sequence joins TRBV20-1 and TRBJ1-1; no reliable D call. Germline V gene lookup returns CDR1 DFQATT and CDR2 SNEGSKA (reference sequence). CDR3 length: 15 amino acids. The V end lost 0 bases, the J end lost 3 bases, and 14 bases lay between the germline ends. The CDR3 DNA reads as TGCAGTGCTAGAGATTGGGAGGGTTTCGACACTGAAGCTTTCTTT. Encoded protein: CSARDWEGFDTEAFF.

The table lists this clonotype with many counts. One junction end does not reproduce the germline sequence, and a read error may be involved. The chain combines TRBV3-1 with TRBJ1-2; D ambiguous. Germline loops: CDR1 LGHDT, CDR2 YNNKEL (reference sequence). This CDR3 contains 13 residues. CDR3 amino acids: CASSPRANYGYTF. The CDR3 DNA is TGCGCCAGCAGTCCCAGAGCTAACTATGGCTACACCTTC. Together with reference TRBV3-1 and TRBJ1-2, the CDR3 gives the full variable domain: DTAVSQTPKYLVTQMGNDKSIKCEQNLGHDTMYWYKQDSKKFLKIMFSYNNKELIINETVPNRFSPKSPDKAHLNLHINSLELGDSAVYFCASSPRANYGYTFGSGTRLTVV.

This clonotype was detected many times. This chain uses TRBV10-3 with TRBJ2-1, with D perhaps TRBD2 (7 bases). The V gene's germline CDR1 is ENHRY and CDR2 SYGVKD. V was pared by 10 bases and J by 9 bases, with 13 bases between. CDR3 length: 11 amino acids. CDR3 residues: CATGGGGEQFF. In DNA, the CDR3 is TGTGCCACCGGGGGAGGGGGTGAGCAGTTCTTC.

The V call is TRBV28, the J call TRBJ1-2; D is undetermined. Germline CDR1 MDHEN, CDR2 SYDVKM. V was trimmed by 5 bases and J by 6 bases, leaving 10 bases between them. This CDR3 is built from 12 residues. Here the CDR3 DNA reads TGTGCCAGCAGTCGCCTCGGGGATGGCTACACCTTC. This translates into CASSRLGDGYTF.

The V call is TRBV4-1, the J call TRBJ1-1; weak D call: TRBD1 (6 bases). CDR3 length equals 15 residues. In germline, CDR1 is MGHRA, CDR2 YSYEKL. Trimming left V 5 bases short and J 1 base short, with 14 bases between. CDR3 coding DNA: TGCGCCAGCAGCTGGAGGGGGGGAAGGAACACTGAAGCTTTCTTT. It yields the protein CASSWRGGRNTEAFF.

This clonotype occurred a few times. This chain's CDR3 is CASTPGAGVETQYF. The DNA of the CDR3 is TGTGCCAGCACTCCTGGGGCGGGCGTCGAGACCCAGTACTTC. V and J are TRBV27 and TRBJ2-5; D might be TRBD1 or TRBD2, each matching 5 bases. The V and J ends lost 7 bases and 5 bases respectively, with 17 bases between them. The germline V gene has CDR1 MNHEY and CDR2 SMNVEV (reference sequence). This CDR3 region has 14 residues.

The chain recombines TRBV13 with TRBJ1-1; no definite D call. Germline-derived CDR1 and CDR2 are PRHDT and FYEKMQ (reference sequence). V shed 5 bases and J shed 1 base, with 5 bases lying between them. This CDR3 comprises 12 residues. CDR3 DNA sequence: TGTGCCAGCAGCAAGCAGAACACTGAAGCTTTCTTT. Translation: CASSKQNTEAFF.

The rearrangement joins TRBV29-1 to TRBJ1-2; TRBD1 might be the D (5 bases). The germline gives CDR1 SQVTM, CDR2 ANQGSEA. Trimming removed 3 bases from V and 5 bases from J, with 13 bases in between. CDR3 length equals 13 residues. The CDR3 loop reads CSVERGIWYGYTF. CDR3 coding DNA: TGCAGCGTTGAGCGGGGGATTTGGTATGGCTACACCTTC.

V is TRBV27 and J is TRBJ2-5; possibly TRBD1 for D (5 bases). This CDR3 region has 14 residues. CDR1 is MNHEY and CDR2 is SMNVEV in the germline V gene (reference sequence). V was trimmed by 4 bases and J by 1 base, leaving 10 bases between them. The CDR3 region is CASSYRTSQETQYF. The CDR3 nucleotides read TGTGCCAGCAGTTACAGGACAAGCCAAGAGACCCAGTACTTC.

This chain uses TRBV6-6 with TRBJ2-5; 9 nucleotides agree with TRBD2. The CDR3 is made up of 16 amino acids. Germline CDR1 reads MNHNY; CDR2 reads SVGAGI (reference sequence). V lost 5 bases and J lost 2; bases outside the gene matches: 9. DNA of the CDR3: TGTGCCAGCAGTCCTAGAGCGGGGGGCTTTCAAGAGACCCAGTACTTC. Translated: CASSPRAGGFQETQYF.